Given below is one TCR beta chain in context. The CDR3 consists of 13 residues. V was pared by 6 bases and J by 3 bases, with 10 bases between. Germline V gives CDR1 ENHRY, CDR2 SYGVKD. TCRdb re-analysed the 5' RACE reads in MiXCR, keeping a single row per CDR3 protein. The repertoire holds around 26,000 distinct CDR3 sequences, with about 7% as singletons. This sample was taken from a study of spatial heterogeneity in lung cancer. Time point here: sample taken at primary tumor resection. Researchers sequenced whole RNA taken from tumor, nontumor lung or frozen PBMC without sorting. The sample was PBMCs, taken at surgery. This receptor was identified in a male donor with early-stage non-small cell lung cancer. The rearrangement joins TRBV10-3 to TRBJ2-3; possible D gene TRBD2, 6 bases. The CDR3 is CAISRTTTDTQYF. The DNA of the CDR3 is TGTGCCATCAGCCGGACTACGACAGATACGCAGTATTTT.